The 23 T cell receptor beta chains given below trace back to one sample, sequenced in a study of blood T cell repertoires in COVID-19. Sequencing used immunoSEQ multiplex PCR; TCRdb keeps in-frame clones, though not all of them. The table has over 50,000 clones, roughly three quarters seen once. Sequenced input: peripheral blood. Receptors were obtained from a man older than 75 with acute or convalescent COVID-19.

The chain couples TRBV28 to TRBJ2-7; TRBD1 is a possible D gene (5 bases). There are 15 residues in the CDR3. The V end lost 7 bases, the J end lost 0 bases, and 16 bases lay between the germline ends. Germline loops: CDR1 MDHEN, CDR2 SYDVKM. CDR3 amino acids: CASTETARSSYEQYF. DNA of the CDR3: TGTGCCAGCACCGAGACAGCAAGAAGCTCCTACGAGCAGTACTTC.

The CDR3 DNA reads TGTGCCAGCAGGGGGGCTTACGAGCAGTACTTC. Amino acid sequence: CASRGAYEQYF. The chain employs TRBV6-5 and TRBJ2-7; weak D call: TRBD1 (6 bases). V gave up 6 bases and J gave up 4 bases, with 7 bases separating them. Germline CDR1 MNHEY, CDR2 SVGAGI. This CDR3 region has 11 residues.

The CDR3 DNA follows: TGTGCCAGCAGTGACCCGGGACAGGGGAGTTACGAGCAGTACTTC. It translates to CASSDPGQGSYEQYF. The rearrangement uses TRBV6-1 and TRBJ2-7; 10 bases agree with TRBD1. The CDR3 covers 15 residues. V lost 3 bases and J lost 4; bases outside the gene matches: 6. Per the germline V gene, CDR1 is MNHNS and CDR2 is SASEGT.

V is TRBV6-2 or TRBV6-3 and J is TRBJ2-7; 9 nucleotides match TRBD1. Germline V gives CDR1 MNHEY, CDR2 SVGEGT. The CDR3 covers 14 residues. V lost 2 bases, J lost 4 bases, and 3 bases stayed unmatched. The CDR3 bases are TGTGCCAGCAGTTACCTGGGACAGGGTTACGAGCAGTACTTC. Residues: CASSYLGQGYEQYF.

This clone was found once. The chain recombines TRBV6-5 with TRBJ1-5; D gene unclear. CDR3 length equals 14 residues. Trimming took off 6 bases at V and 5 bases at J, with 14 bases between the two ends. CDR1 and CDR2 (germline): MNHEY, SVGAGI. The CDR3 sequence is CASSRRGRDQPQHF. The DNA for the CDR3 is TGTGCCAGCAGCCGACGAGGGAGGGATCAGCCCCAGCATTTT.

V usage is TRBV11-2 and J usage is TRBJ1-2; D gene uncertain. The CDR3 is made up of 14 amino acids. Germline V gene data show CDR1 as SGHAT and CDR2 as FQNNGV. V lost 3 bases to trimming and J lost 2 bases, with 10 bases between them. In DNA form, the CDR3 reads TGTGCCAGCAGCTTCTACGAGGCCAACTATGGCTACACCTTC. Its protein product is CASSFYEANYGYTF.

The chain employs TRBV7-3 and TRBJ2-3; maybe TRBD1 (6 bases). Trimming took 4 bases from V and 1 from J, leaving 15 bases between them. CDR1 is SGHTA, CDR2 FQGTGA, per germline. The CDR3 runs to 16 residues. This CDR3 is CASSSGWGRGTDTQYF. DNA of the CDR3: TGTGCCAGCAGCTCCGGGTGGGGGCGCGGCACAGATACGCAGTATTTT.

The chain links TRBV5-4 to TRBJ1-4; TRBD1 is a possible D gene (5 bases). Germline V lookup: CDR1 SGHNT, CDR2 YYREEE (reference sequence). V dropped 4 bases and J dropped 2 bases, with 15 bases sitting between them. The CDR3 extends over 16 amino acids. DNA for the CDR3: TGTGCCAGCAGCCCGGGACCGGGGGTTACTAATGAAAAACTGTTTTTT. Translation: CASSPGPGVTNEKLFF.

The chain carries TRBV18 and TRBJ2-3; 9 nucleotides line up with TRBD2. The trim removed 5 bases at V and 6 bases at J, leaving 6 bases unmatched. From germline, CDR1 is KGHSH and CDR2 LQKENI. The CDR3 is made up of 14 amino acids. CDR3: CASSSPGLADTQYF. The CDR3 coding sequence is TGTGCCAGCTCATCTCCGGGACTAGCTGATACGCAGTATTTT.

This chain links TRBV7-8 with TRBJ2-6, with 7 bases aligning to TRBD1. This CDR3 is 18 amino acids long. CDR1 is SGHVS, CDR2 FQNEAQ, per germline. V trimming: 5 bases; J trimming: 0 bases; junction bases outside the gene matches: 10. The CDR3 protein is CASSPMGRGYSGANVLTF. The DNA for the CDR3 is TGTGCCAGCAGCCCCATGGGCAGGGGGTACTCTGGGGCCAACGTCCTGACTTTC.

In nucleotides, the CDR3 is TGTGCCAGCAGTTCGGCAGGCGCGAACACCGGGGAGCTGTTTTTT. Its protein product is CASSSAGANTGELFF. This chain uses TRBV28 with TRBJ2-2, with D uncertain. The CDR3 is 15 residues long. Trimming removed 4 bases at V and 0 bases at J, with 9 bases between. CDR1 is MDHEN, CDR2 SYDVKM, per germline.

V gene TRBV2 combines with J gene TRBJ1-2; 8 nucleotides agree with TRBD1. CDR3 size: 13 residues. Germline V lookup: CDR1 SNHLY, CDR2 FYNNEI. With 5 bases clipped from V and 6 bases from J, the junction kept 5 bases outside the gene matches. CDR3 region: CASSWTGIDGYTF. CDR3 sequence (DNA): TGTGCCAGCAGTTGGACAGGGATCGATGGCTACACCTTC.

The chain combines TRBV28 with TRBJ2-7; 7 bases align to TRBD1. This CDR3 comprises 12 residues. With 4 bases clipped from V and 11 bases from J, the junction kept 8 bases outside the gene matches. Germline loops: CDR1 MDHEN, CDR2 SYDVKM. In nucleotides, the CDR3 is TGTGCCAGCAGTTCTCCGGGACAGTGGGAGTACTTC. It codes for CASSSPGQWEYF.

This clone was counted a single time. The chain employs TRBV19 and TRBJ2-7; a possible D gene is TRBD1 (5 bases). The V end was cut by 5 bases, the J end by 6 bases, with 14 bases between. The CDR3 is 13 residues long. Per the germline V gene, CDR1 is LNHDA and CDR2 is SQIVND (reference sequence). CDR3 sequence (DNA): TGTGCCAGTAGTTCCCAACAGGTCTCCGAGCAGTACTTC. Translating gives CASSSQQVSEQYF.

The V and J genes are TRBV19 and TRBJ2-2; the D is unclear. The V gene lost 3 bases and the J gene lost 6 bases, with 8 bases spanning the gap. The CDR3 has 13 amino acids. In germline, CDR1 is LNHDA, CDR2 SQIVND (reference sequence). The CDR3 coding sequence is TGTGCCAGTAGTATTACCTATCCCGGGGAGCTGTTTTTT. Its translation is CASSITYPGELFF.

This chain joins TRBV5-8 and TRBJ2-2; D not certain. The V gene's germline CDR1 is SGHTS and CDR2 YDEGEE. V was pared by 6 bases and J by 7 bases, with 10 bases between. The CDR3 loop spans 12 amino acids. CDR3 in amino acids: CASNPYSGELFF. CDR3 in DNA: TGTGCCAGCAACCCATATAGCGGGGAGCTGTTTTTT.

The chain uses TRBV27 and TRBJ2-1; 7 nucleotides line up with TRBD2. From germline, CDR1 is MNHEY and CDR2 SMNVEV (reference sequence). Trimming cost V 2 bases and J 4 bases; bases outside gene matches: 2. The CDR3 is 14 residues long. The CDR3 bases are TGTGCCAGCAGTTTAGCTAGCGGATACAATGAGCAGTTCTTC. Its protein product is CASSLASGYNEQFF.

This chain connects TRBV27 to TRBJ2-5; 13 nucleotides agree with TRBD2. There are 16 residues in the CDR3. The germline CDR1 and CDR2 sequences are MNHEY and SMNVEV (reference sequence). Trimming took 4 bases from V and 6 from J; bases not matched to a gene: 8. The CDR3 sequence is CASSSPTSGRAQTQYF. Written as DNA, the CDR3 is TGTGCCAGCAGTTCCCCAACTAGCGGGAGGGCCCAGACCCAGTACTTC.

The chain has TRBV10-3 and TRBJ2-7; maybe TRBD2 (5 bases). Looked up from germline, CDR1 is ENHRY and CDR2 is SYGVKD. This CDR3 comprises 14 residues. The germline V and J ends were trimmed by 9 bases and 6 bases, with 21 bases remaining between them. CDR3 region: CAIAVDRYASEQYF. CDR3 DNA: TGTGCCATAGCGGTCGACCGTTATGCAAGCGAGCAGTACTTC.

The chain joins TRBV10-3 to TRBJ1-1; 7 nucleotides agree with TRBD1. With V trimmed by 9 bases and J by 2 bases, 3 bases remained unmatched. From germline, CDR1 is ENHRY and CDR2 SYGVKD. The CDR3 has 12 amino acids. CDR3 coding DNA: TGTGCCATGGGGACAGATAACACTGAAGCTTTCTTT. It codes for CAMGTDNTEAFF.

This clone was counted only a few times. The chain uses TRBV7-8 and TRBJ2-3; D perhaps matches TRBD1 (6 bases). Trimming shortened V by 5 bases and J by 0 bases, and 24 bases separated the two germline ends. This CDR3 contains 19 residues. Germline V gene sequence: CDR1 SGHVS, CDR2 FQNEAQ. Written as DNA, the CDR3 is TGTGCCAGCAGCCCGAGCCGGGACAAACGGACCACTAGCACAGATACGCAGTATTTT. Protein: CASSPSRDKRTTSTDTQYF.

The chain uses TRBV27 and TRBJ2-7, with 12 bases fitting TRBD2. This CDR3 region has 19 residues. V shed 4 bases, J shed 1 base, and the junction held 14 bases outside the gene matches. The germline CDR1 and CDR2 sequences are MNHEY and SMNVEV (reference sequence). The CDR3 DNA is TGTGCCAGCAGTTCCCCCTCTAGCGGGAGGGCCGGTAGTTCCTACGAGCAGTACTTC. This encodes CASSSPSSGRAGSSYEQYF.

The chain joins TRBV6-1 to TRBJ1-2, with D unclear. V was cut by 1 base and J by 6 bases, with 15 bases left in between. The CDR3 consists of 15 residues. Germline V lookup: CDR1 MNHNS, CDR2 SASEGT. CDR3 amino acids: CASSEGMDFRDGYTF. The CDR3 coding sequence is TGTGCCAGCAGTGAAGGGATGGATTTTCGGGATGGCTACACCTTC.